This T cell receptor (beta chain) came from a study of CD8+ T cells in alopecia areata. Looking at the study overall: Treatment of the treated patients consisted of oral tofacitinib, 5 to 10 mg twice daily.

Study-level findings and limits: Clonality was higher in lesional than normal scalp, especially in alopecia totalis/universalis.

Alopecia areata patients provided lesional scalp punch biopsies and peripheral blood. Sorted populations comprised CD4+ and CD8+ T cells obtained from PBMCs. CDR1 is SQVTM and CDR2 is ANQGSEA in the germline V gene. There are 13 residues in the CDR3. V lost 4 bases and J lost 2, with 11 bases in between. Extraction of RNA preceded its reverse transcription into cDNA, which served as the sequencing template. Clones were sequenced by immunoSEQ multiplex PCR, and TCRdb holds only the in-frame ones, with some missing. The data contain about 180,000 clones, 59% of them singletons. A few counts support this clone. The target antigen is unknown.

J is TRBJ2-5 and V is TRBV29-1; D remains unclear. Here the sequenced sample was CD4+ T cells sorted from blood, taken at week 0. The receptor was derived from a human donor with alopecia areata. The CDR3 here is CSVGQKLQETQYF. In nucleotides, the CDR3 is TGCAGCGTTGGTCAGAAGCTTCAAGAGACCCAGTACTTC.